The 15 T cell receptor beta chains listed next were all sequenced from one sample in a study of OX40 agonist ivuxolimab in advanced cancers. Library preparation employed the immunoSEQ multiplex PCR assay. The source is immuneACCESS, and TCRdb retained only in-frame sequences with V and J called. Part of the clones is not carried over; for the studies checked, unresolved V genes explain less than half of this, and the remainder is unexplained. This sample lists tens of thousands of clones; about 81% were detected once. Roughly 0.4% of the sample belongs to the ten largest clones. The specimen was CD4+ or CD8+ T cells sorted from blood, collected in a trial of the OX40 agonist ivuxolimab. All receptors come from an adult with an advanced solid tumor such as melanoma, head and neck, liver or kidney cancer.

The sample holds a few counts of this clone. This rearrangement joins TRBV18 to TRBJ1-6; TRBD1 aligns across 9 bases. Trimming removed 5 bases from V and 5 bases from J; junction bases left unmatched: 13. Germline lookup yields CDR1 KGHSH and CDR2 LQKENI. This CDR3 comprises 18 residues. CDR3 sequence: CASSTRRQGEFDNSPLHF. The DNA for the CDR3 is TGTGCCAGCTCAACTCGGAGACAGGGGGAATTCGATAATTCACCCCTCCACTTT.

The rearrangement links TRBV6-5 to TRBJ1-1; maybe TRBD1 (6 bases). V lost 9 bases, J lost 4 bases, and 12 bases lay in between. The CDR3 has 12 residues. Germline loops: CDR1 MNHEY, CDR2 SVGAGI. The CDR3 sequence is CASNRVGTEAFF. The CDR3 region has the DNA TGTGCCAGTAACAGGGTTGGCACTGAAGCTTTCTTT.

This clone has a handful of counts. The chain couples TRBV30 to TRBJ1-1; D remains ambiguous. The CDR3 length is 13 residues. Germline loops: CDR1 GTSNPN, CDR2 SVGIG (reference sequence). V dropped 1 base and J dropped 1 base, with 7 bases sitting between them. The CDR3: CAWSEGWNTEAFF. The CDR3 nucleotides are TGTGCCTGGAGTGAGGGATGGAACACTGAAGCTTTCTTT.

V and J are TRBV30 and TRBJ1-5; possibly TRBD1 for D (5 bases). CDR1 is GTSNPN, CDR2 SVGIG, per germline (reference sequence). Trimming took 5 bases from V and 5 from J, leaving 10 bases between them. This CDR3 is 12 amino acids long. CDR3 sequence (DNA): TGTGCCTGGGCCCGGGGGGATCAGCCCCAGCATTTT. It translates to CAWARGDQPQHF.

This rearrangement joins TRBV2 to TRBJ1-2; TRBD1 aligns across 8 bases. Germline values: CDR1 SNHLY, CDR2 FYNNEI. The CDR3 is 15 amino acids. J gave up 0 bases and V 4 bases, and 4 bases lay outside the gene matches. CDR3 nucleotide sequence: TGTGCCAGCAGTGCTCAGGGGGCGGCTAACTATGGCTACACCTTC. Its protein is CASSAQGAANYGYTF.

This clone was observed a few times. This chain uses TRBV5-1 with TRBJ2-2; D unclear. CDR1 and CDR2 (germline): SGHRS, YFSETQ. Trimming pared 2 bases from V and 4 bases from J, leaving 12 bases between. This CDR3 has 15 residues. This CDR3 reads CASSFLTSFTGELFF. In DNA form, the CDR3 reads TGCGCCAGCAGCTTCCTCACCTCCTTCACCGGGGAGCTGTTTTTT. Full variable domain (rest looked up from reference TRBV5-1 and TRBJ2-2): KAGVTQTPRYLIKTRGQQVTLSCSPISGHRSVSWYQQTPGQGLQFLFEYFSETQRNKGNFPGRFSGRQFSNSRSEMNVSTLELGDSALYLCASSFLTSFTGELFFGEGSRLTVL.

The V gene is TRBV30, the J gene TRBJ2-7, with D perhaps TRBD2 (5 bases). V gave up 0 bases and J gave up 4 bases, with 13 bases separating them. CDR1 is GTSNPN and CDR2 is SVGIG in the germline V gene (reference sequence). The CDR3 is 14 residues long. CDR3 protein: CAWSVIKTNYEQYF. CDR3 nucleotide sequence: TGTGCCTGGAGTGTTATAAAGACTAATTACGAGCAGTACTTC.

The chain links TRBV7-3 to TRBJ2-7; D may correspond to TRBD1 or TRBD2 (5 bases each). The CDR3 extends over 15 amino acids. V lost 0 bases and J lost 5, with 14 bases in between. Germline V gives CDR1 SGHTA, CDR2 FQGTGA. CDR3 amino acids: CASSLTGTRDNEQYF. Written as DNA, the CDR3 is TGTGCCAGCAGCTTAACGGGGACCCGCGACAACGAGCAGTACTTC.

This chain joins TRBV28 and TRBJ2-2; 11 nucleotides match TRBD2. The V gene's germline CDR1 is MDHEN and CDR2 SYDVKM. Trimming cost V 7 bases and J 2 bases; bases outside gene matches: 6. The CDR3 consists of 16 residues. CDR3 loop: CASTPGLAANTGELFF. In DNA, the CDR3 is TGTGCCAGCACTCCGGGACTAGCGGCCAACACCGGGGAGCTGTTTTTT.

This rearrangement joins TRBV6-5 to TRBJ1-3; no clear D gene. The CDR3 totals 13 residues. Trimming removed 6 bases from V and 1 base from J, with 7 bases in between. Germline-derived CDR1 and CDR2 are MNHEY and SVGAGI. The DNA for the CDR3 is TGTGCCAGCAGACAAAGGTCTGGAAACACCATATATTTT. Translation: CASRQRSGNTIYF.

V is TRBV9 and J is TRBJ1-2; D possibly corresponds to TRBD1 (5 bases). Trimming pared 9 bases from V and 4 bases from J, leaving 22 bases between. This CDR3 has 15 residues. Germline CDR1 reads SGDLS; CDR2 reads YYNGEE. The CDR3 DNA follows: TGTGCCACCCTCAAGGGGCACCCTTCTAGCTATGGCTACACCTTC. Translation gives CATLKGHPSSYGYTF.

The chain is built from TRBV28 and TRBJ1-2, with D perhaps matching TRBD1 (6 bases). Germline V lookup: CDR1 MDHEN, CDR2 SYDVKM. The germline V and J ends were trimmed by 6 bases and 5 bases, with 13 bases remaining between them. This CDR3 has 13 amino acids. CDR3 amino acids: CASSQDSRYGYTF. CDR3 sequence (DNA): TGTGCCAGCAGCCAGGACAGTCGTTATGGCTACACCTTC.

This chain connects TRBV27 to TRBJ2-2; D not certain. Germline V gene sequence: CDR1 MNHEY, CDR2 SMNVEV (reference sequence). This CDR3 spans 13 amino acids. Trimming shortened V by 2 bases and J by 7 bases, and 8 bases separated the two germline ends. This CDR3 is CASSLTWGGELFF. The DNA for the CDR3 is TGTGCCAGCAGTTTAACGTGGGGCGGGGAGCTGTTTTTT.

This chain uses TRBV21-1 with TRBJ2-1; the listed D gene, TRBD2, was not tested against the DNA. TRBV21-1 is recorded as a pseudogene. The CDR3 spans 18 residues. CDR3 nucleotides: TGTGCCAGCAGCAAAAGGGGGACTAGGGCTTATTTAAACAATGAGCAGTTCTTC. It encodes CASSKRGTRAYLNNEQFF.

The V and J genes are TRBV29-1 and TRBJ1-2, with a weak D call TRBD1 (5 bases). V lost 4 bases to trimming and J lost 2 bases, with 11 bases between them. The CDR3 is 13 residues long. Germline values: CDR1 SQVTM, CDR2 ANQGSEA. The CDR3 DNA sequence: TGCAGCGTTGCGTGGGGGTCCAACTATGGCTACACCTTC. This translates into CSVAWGSNYGYTF.